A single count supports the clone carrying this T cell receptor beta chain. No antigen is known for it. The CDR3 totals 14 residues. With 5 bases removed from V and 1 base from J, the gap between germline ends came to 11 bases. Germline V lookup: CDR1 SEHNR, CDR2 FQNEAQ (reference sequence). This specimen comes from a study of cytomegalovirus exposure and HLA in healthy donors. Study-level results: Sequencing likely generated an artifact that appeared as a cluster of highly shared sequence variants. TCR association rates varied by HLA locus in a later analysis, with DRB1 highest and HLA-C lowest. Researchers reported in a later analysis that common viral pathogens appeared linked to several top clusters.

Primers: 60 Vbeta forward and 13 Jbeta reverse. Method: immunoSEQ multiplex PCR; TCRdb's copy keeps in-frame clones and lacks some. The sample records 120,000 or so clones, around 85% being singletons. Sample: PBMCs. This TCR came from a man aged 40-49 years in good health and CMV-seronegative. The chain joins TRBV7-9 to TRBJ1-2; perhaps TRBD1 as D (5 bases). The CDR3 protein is CASSAQGINYGYTF. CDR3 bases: TGTGCCAGCAGCGCTCAGGGAATTAACTATGGCTACACCTTC.